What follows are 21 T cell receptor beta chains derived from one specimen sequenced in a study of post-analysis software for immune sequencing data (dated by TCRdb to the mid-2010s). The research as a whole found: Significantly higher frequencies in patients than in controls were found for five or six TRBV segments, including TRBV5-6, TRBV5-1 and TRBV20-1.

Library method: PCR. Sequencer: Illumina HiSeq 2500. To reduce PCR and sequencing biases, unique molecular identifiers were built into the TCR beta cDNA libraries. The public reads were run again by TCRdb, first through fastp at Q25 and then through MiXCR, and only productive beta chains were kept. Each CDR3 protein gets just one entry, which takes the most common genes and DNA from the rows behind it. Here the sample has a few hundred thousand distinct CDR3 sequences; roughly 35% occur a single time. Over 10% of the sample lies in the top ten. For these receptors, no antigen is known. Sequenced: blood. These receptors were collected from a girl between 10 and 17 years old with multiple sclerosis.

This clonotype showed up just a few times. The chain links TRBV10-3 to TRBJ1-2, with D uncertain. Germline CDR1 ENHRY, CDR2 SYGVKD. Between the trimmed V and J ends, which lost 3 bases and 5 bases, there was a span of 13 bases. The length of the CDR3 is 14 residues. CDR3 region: CAISDRLEAYGYTF. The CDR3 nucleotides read TGTGCCATCAGTGACCGATTGGAAGCTTATGGCTACACCTTC.

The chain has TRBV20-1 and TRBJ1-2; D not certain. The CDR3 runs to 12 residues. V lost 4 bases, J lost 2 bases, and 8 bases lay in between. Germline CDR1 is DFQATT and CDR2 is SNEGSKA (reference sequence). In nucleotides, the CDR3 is TGCAGTGCTAAACACTCCAACTATGGCTACACCTTC. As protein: CSAKHSNYGYTF.

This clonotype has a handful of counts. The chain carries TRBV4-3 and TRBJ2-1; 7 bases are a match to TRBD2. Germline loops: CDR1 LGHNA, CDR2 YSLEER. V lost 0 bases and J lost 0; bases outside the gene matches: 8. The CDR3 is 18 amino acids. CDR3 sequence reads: CASSQDDGLDSSYNEQFF. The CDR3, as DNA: TGCGCCAGCAGCCAAGATGACGGACTAGACAGCTCCTACAATGAGCAGTTCTTC.

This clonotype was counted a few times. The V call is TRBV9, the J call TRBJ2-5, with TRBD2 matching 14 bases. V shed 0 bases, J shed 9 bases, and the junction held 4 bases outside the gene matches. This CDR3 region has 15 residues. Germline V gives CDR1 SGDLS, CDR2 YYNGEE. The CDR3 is CASSVGLAGGPAQYF. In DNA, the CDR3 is TGTGCCAGCAGCGTAGGACTAGCGGGGGGGCCCGCCCAGTACTTC.

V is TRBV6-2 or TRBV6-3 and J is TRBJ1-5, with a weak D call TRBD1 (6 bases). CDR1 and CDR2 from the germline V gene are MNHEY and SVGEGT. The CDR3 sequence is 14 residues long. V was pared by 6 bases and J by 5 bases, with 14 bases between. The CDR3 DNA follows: TGTGCCAGCAGCCCCCCCGGGGGGCATCAGCCCCAGCATTTT. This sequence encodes CASSPPGGHQPQHF.

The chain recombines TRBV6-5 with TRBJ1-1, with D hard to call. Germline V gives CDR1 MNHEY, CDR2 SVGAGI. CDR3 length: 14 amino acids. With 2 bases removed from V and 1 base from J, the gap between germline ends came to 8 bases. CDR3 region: CASSYAHRNTEAFF. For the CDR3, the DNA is TGTGCCAGCAGTTACGCACACAGGAACACTGAAGCTTTCTTT.

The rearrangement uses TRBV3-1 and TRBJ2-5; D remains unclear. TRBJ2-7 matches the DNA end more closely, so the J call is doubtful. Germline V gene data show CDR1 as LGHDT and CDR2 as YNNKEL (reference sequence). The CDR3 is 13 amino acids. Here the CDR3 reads CASSQEGRNEQYF. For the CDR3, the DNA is TGTGCCAGCAGCCAAGAGGGCAGAAACGAGCAGTACTTC.

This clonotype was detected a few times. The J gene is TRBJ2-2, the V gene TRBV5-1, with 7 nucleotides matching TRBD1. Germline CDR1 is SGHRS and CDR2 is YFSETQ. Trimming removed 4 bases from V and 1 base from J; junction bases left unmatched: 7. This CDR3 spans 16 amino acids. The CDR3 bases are TGCGCCAGCAGCCTTCGGGACAGCCGGAACACCGGGGAGCTGTTTTTT. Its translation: CASSLRDSRNTGELFF.

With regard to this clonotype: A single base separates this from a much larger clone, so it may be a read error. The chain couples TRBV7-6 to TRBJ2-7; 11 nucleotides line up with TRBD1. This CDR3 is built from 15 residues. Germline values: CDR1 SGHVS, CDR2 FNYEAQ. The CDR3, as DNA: TGTGCCAGCAGCCTTGGGACAGGGGGTGGCTACGAGCGGTACTTC. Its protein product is CASSLGTGGGYERYF.

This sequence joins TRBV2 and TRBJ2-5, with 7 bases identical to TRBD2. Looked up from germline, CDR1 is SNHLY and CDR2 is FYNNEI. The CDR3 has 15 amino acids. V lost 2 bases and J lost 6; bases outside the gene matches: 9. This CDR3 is CASSELGGETKTQYF. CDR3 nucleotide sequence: TGTGCCAGCAGTGAACTTGGGGGGGAGACAAAGACCCAGTACTTC.

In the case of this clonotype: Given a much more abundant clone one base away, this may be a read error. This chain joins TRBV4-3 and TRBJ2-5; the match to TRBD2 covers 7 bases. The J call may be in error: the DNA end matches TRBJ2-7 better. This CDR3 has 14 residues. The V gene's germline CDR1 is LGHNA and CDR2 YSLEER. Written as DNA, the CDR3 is TGCGCCAGCAGCCAAGAGGGGGGGAGTTACGAGCAGTACTTC. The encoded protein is CASSQEGGSYEQYF.

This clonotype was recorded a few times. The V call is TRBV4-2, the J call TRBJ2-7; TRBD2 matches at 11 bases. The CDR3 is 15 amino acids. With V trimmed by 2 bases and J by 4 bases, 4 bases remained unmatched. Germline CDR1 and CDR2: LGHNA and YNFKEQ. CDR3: CASSQFSGGAYEQYF. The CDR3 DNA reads TGTGCCAGCAGCCAATTTAGCGGGGGGGCGTACGAGCAGTACTTC.

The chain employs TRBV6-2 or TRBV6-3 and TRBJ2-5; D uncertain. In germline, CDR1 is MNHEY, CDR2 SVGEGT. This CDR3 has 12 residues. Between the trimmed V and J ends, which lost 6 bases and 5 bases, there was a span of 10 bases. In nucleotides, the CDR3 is TGTGCCAGCAGCCCGGTAGAGGAGACCCAGTACTTC. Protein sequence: CASSPVEETQYF.

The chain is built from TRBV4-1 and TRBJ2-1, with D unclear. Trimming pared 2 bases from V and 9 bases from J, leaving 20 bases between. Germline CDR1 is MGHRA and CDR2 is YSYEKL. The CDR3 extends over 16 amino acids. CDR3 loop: CASSQSGPARNTEQFF. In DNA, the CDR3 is TGCGCCAGCAGCCAATCGGGCCCTGCCCGTAACACTGAGCAGTTCTTC.

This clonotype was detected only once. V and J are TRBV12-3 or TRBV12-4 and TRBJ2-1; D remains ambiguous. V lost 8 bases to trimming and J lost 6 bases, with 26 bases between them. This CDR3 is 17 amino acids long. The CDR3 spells CASAPTLGRSHLNEQFF. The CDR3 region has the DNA TGTGCCAGCGCTCCCACATTGGGTAGATCCCACCTCAATGAGCAGTTCTTC.

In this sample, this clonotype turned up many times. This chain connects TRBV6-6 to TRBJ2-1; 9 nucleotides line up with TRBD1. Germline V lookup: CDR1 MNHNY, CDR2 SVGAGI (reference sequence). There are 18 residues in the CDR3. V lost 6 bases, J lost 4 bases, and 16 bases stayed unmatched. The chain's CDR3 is CASSRGTGSLAQYNEQFF. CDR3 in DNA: TGTGCCAGCAGCCGCGGGACAGGGTCATTAGCCCAGTACAATGAGCAGTTCTTC.

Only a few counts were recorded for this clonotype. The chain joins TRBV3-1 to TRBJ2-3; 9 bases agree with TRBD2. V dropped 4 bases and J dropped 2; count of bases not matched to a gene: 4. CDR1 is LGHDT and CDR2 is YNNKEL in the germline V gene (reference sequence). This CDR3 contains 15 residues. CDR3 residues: CASSPWTSDTDTQYF. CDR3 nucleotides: TGTGCCAGCAGCCCTTGGACTAGCGACACAGATACGCAGTATTTT.

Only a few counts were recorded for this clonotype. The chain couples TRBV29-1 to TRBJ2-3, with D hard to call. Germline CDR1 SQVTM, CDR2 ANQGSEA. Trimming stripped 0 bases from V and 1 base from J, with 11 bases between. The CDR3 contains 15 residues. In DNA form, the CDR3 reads TGCAGCGTTGAAGATGGGAAGTTACGCACAGATACGCAGTATTTT. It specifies CSVEDGKLRTDTQYF.

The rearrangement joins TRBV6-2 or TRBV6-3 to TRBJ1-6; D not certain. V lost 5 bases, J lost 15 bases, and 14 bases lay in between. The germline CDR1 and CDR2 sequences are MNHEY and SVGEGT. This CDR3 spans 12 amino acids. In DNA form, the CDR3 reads TGTGCCAGCAGTCTTGCCCGCGGCCTCCTCCACTTT. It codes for CASSLARGLLHF.

The CDR3 nucleotides are TGTGCCTGGAGTTTTTACGGGCTCGCTGAAGCTTTCTTT. The encoded protein is CAWSFYGLAEAFF. V is TRBV30 and J is TRBJ1-1; D is uncertain. CDR3 length: 13 amino acids. V lost 2 bases and J lost 6, with 13 bases in between. Germline-derived CDR1 and CDR2 are GTSNPN and SVGIG (reference sequence).

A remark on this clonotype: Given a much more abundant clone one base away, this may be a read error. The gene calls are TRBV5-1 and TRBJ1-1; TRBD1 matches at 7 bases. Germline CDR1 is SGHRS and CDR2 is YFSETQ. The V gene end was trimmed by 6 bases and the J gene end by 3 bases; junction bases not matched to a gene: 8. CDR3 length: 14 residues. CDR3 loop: CASNSAGGYTEAFF. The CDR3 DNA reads TGCGCCAGCAACTCTGCAGGGGGATACACTGAAGCTTTCTTT. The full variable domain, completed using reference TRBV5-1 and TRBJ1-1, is KAGVTQTPRYLIKTRGQQVTLSCSPISGHRSVSWYQQTPGQGLQFLFEYFSETQRNKGNFPGRFSGRQFSNSRSEMNVSTLELGDSALYLCASNSAGGYTEAFFGQGTRLTVV.